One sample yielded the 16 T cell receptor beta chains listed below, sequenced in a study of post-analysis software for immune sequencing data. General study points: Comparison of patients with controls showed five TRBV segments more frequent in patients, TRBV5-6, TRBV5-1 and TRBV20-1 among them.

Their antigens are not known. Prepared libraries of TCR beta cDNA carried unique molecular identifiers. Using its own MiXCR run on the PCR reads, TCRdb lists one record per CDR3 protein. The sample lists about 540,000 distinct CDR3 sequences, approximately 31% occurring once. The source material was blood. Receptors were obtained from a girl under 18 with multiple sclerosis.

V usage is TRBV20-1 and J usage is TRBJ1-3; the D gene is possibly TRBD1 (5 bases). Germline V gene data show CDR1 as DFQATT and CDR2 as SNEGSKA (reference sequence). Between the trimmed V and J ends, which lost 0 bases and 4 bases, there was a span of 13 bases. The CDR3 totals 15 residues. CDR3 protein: CSAREARVAGNTIYF. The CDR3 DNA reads TGCAGTGCTAGAGAGGCCAGGGTTGCCGGAAACACCATATATTTT.

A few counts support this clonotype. The CDR3 spells CAISEGGTSTDTQYF. The CDR3 DNA is TGTGCCATCAGTGAGGGGGGCACCTCCACAGATACGCAGTATTTT. The J gene is TRBJ2-3, the V gene TRBV10-3; D possibly corresponds to TRBD1 (6 bases). CDR3 size: 15 residues. CDR1 is ENHRY, CDR2 SYGVKD, per germline. Between the trimmed V and J ends, which lost 2 bases and 2 bases, there was a span of 11 bases.

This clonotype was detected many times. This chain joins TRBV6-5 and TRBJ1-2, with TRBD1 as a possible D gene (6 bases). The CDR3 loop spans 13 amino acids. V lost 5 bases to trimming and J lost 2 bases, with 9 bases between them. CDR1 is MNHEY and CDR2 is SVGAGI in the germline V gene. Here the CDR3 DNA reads TGTGCCAGCAGTCGGGACATCAACTATGGCTACACCTTC. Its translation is CASSRDINYGYTF.

The CDR3 reads CATSRASAGNQPQHF. The CDR3 nucleotides read TGTGCCACCAGCCGCGCGTCGGCTGGCAATCAGCCCCAGCATTTT. V and J are TRBV15 and TRBJ1-5; the D is unclear. The V and J ends lost 5 bases and 2 bases respectively, with 13 bases between them. Germline V gene sequence: CDR1 LNHNV, CDR2 YYDKDF (reference sequence). The CDR3 extends over 15 amino acids.

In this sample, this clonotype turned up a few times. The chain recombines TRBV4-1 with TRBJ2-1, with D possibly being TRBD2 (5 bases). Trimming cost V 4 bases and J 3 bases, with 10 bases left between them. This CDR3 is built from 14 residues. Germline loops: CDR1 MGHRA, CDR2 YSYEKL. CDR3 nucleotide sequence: TGCGCCAGCAGCCCTTCACTAGTCTACAATGAGCAGTTCTTC. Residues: CASSPSLVYNEQFF.

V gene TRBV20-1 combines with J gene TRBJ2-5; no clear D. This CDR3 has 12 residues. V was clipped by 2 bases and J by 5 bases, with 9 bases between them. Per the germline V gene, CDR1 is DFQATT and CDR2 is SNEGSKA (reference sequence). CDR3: CSARRPAETQYF. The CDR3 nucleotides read TGCAGTGCTAGACGGCCCGCGGAGACCCAGTACTTC.

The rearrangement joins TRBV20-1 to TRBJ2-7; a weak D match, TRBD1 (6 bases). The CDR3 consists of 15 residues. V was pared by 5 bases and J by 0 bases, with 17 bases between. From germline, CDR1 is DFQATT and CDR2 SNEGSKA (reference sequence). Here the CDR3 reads CSAGDIKATSYEQYF. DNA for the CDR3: TGCAGTGCTGGGGACATTAAGGCCACCTCCTACGAGCAGTACTTC.

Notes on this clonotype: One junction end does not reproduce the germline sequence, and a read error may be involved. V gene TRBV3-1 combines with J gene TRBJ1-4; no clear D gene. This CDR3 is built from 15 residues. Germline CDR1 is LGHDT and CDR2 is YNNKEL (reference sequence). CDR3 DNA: TGTGCCGGCAGCCAATTGCACGAAGCTTATGAAAAACTGTTTTTT. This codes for CAGSQLHEAYEKLFF.

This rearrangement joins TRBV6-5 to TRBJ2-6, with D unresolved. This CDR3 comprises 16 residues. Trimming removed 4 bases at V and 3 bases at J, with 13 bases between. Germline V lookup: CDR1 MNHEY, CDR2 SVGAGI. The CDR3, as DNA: TGTGCCAGCAGTTCCGGCATCGTTGGTGGGGCCAACGTCCTGACTTTC. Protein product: CASSSGIVGGANVLTF.

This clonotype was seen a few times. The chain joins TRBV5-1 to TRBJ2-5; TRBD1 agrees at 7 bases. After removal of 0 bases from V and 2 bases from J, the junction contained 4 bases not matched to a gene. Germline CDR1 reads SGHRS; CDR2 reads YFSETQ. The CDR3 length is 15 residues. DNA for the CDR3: TGCGCCAGCAGCTTGGACGGACAGGTGCAAGAGACCCAGTACTTC. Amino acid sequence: CASSLDGQVQETQYF.

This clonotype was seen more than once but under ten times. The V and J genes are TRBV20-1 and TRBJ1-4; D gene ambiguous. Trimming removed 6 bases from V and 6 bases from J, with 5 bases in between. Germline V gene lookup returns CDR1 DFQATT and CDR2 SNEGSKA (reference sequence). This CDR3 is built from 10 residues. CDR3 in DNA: TGCAGTGCCATTTATGAAAAACTGTTTTTT. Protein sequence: CSAIYEKLFF.

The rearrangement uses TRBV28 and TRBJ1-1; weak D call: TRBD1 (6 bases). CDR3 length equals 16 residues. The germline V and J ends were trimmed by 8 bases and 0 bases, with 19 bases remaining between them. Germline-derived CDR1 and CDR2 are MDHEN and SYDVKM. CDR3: CASYSTRQAMNTEAFF. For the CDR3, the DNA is TGTGCCAGCTATTCTACACGACAGGCTATGAACACTGAAGCTTTCTTT.

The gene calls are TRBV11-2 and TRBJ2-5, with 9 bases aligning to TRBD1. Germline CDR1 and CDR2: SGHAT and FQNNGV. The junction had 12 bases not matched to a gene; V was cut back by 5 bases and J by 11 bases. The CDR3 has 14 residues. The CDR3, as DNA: TGTGCCAGCAGCCTGGGACAGGGACACTACGGGCAGTACTTC. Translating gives CASSLGQGHYGQYF.

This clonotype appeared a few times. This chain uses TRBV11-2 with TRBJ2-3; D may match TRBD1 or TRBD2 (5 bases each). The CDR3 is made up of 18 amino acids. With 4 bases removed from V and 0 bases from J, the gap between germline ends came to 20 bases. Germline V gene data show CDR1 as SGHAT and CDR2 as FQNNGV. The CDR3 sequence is CASSSTGPFLSSTDTQYF. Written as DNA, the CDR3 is TGTGCCAGCAGCTCGACGGGACCGTTCCTCTCTAGCACAGATACGCAGTATTTT.

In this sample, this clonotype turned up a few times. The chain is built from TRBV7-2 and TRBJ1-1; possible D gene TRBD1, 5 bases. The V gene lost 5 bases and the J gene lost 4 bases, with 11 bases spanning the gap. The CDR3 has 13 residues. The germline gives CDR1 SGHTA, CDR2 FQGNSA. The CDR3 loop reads CASSPAGTTEAFF. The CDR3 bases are TGTGCCAGCAGCCCCGCGGGGACCACTGAAGCTTTCTTT.

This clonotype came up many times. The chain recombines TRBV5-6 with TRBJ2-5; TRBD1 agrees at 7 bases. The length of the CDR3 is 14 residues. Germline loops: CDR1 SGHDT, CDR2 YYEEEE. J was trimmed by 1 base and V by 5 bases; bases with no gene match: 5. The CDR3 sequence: CASRMTGRQETQYF. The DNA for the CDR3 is TGTGCCAGCAGGATGACAGGGCGCCAAGAGACCCAGTACTTC.